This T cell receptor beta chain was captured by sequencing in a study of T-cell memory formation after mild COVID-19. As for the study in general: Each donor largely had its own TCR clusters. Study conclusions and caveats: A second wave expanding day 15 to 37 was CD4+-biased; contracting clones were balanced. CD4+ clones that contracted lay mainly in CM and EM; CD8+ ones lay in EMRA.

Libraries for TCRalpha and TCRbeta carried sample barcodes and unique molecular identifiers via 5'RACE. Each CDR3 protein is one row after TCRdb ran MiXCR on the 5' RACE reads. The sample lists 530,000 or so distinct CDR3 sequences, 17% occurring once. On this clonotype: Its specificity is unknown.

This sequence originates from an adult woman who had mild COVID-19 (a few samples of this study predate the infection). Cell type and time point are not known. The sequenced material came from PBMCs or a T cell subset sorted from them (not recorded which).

CDR3 in DNA: TGTGCCAGCATTCCCGGGGGCAGACCCTACGAGCAGTACTTC. Translation gives CASIPGGRPYEQYF. The chain recombines TRBV6-2 or TRBV6-3 with TRBJ2-7; D may be TRBD1 or TRBD2 (6 bases each). The CDR3 spans 14 residues. Trimming pared 7 bases from V and 2 bases from J, leaving 15 bases between. CDR1 and CDR2 from the germline V gene are MNHEY and SVGEGT.